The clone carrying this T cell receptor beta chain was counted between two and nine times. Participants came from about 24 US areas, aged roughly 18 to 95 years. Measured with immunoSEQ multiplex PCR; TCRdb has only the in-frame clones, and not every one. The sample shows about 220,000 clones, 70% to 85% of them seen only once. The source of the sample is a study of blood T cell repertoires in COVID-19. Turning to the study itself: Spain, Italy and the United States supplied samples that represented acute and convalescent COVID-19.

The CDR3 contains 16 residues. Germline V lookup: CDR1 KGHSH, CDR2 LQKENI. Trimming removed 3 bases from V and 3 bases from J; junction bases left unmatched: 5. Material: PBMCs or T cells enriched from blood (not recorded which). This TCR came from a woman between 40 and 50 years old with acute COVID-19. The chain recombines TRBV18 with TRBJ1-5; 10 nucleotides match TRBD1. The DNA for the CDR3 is TGTGCCAGCTCACCGGGGACAGGGGACCTCAATCAGCCCCAGCATTTT. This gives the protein CASSPGTGDLNQPQHF.